Each of the 3 T cell receptor beta chains below was sequenced from the same sample in a study of T cells after posttransplantation cyclophosphamide. Only in-frame clones appear in the TCRdb table, and some are missing; sequencing was by immunoSEQ multiplex PCR. The sample carries about 43,000 clones, around 90% recorded once. Cyclophosphamide on days +3 and +4 followed busulfan-fludarabine conditioning and a marrow graft. Specimen: PBMCs, collected 62 days after allogeneic stem cell transplant with posttransplant cyclophosphamide. The receptors derive from a male patient between 55 and 70 years old who received an allogeneic stem cell transplant from a related donor and was CMV-positive. Some T cells may be transferred from the graft donor.

V is TRBV12-5 and J is TRBJ2-1; D gene ambiguous. The CDR3 extends over 14 amino acids. Trimming removed 1 base from V and 8 bases from J, with 12 bases in between. From germline, CDR1 is LGHNT and CDR2 FRNRAP. The CDR3 loop reads CASGLGPWSDEQFF. The CDR3 DNA sequence: TGTGCTAGTGGTTTGGGGCCGTGGAGCGATGAGCAGTTCTTC.

The chain carries TRBV5-1 and TRBJ1-4; D is uncertain. Trimming took off 0 bases at V and 0 bases at J, with 6 bases between the two ends. The length of the CDR3 is 15 residues. Germline CDR1 reads SGHRS; CDR2 reads YFSETQ. Here the CDR3 reads CASSLAPATNEKLFF. In DNA form, the CDR3 reads TGCGCCAGCAGCTTGGCCCCCGCAACTAATGAAAAACTGTTTTTT.

V and J are TRBV15 and TRBJ2-2; 8 nucleotides line up with TRBD2. V was pared by 11 bases and J by 3 bases, with 2 bases of the junction left unmatched. This CDR3 contains 12 residues. CDR1 is LNHNV, CDR2 YYDKDF, per germline (reference sequence). For the CDR3, the DNA is TGTGCCGCCGGGGGGGACACCGGGGAGCTGTTTTTT. Protein: CAAGGDTGELFF.